These 3 T cell receptor beta chains were all obtained from the same sample, sequenced in a study of Tregs in tolerant kidney transplant recipients. This table comes from immunoSEQ multiplex PCR, and its TCRdb copy is limited to in-frame clones, with some not included. Among over 50,000 clones listed, 83% were seen once. The material sequenced was CD4+ T cells from blood. These receptor sequences come from a human donor in good health.

This chain links TRBV29-1 with TRBJ1-3, with D unresolved. Germline lookup yields CDR1 SQVTM and CDR2 ANQGSEA. Deletions cut 6 bases from V and 4 bases from J, with 7 bases between. The CDR3 contains 11 residues. The CDR3 reads CSVNGGNTIYF. CDR3 bases: TGCAGCGTGAATGGAGGAAACACCATATATTTT. The variable domain in full, with the rest retrieved from reference TRBV29-1 and TRBJ1-3, is SAVISQKPSRDICQRGTSLTIQCQVDSQVTMMFWYRQQPGQSLTLIATANQGSEATYESGFVIDKFPISRPNLTFSTLTVSNMSPEDSSIYLCSVNGGNTIYFGEGSWLTVV.

V usage is TRBV11-2 and J usage is TRBJ2-2, with 7 positions matching TRBD2. In germline, CDR1 is SGHAT, CDR2 FQNNGV. V gave up 7 bases and J gave up 4 bases; unmatched junction bases: 9. The CDR3 extends over 15 amino acids. The CDR3 nucleotides are TGTGCCAGCACCCCTCGACTAGCCGGCACCGGGGAGCTGTTTTTT. This translates into CASTPRLAGTGELFF.

This clone was recorded only once. The chain carries TRBV15 and TRBJ2-7; no clear D gene. Trimming shortened V by 3 bases and J by 4 bases, and 7 bases separated the two germline ends. The CDR3 consists of 12 residues. CDR1 is LNHNV and CDR2 is YYDKDF in the germline V gene (reference sequence). CDR3 nucleotide sequence: TGTGCCACCAGCAGCAGCAGTTACGAGCAGTACTTC. Protein: CATSSSSYEQYF.